The T cell receptor beta chain under discussion was sequenced for a study of CD4 T cells in relation to SARS-CoV-2 and coronaviruses. Study details: Crossreactive spike epitopes shared across donors were mapped to their HLA restriction.

This clone was seen just once. The antigen remains unidentified. Looked up from germline, CDR1 is MNHNY and CDR2 is SVGAGI (reference sequence). The CDR3 totals 12 residues. The V and J ends lost 6 bases and 6 bases respectively, with 8 bases between them. Whole-study findings and limits: Crossreactive clones expanded significantly less to SARS-CoV-2 than monoreactive clones.

Sequencing was performed with immunoSEQ multiplex PCR; in TCRdb, only in-frame clones are kept and a portion is missing. The table records some 45,000 clones, about 80% of them present only once. The specimen was naive CD4+ T cells from PBMCs, cultured in vitro. The subset denotes: naive CD4+ T cells isolated by negative enrichment. The chain links TRBV6-6 to TRBJ2-2, with D tentatively TRBD2 (6 bases). The source of this sequence is an adult with COVID-19. The CDR3 here is CASSWGAGELFF. DNA of the CDR3: TGTGCCAGCAGCTGGGGGGCCGGGGAGCTGTTTTTT.